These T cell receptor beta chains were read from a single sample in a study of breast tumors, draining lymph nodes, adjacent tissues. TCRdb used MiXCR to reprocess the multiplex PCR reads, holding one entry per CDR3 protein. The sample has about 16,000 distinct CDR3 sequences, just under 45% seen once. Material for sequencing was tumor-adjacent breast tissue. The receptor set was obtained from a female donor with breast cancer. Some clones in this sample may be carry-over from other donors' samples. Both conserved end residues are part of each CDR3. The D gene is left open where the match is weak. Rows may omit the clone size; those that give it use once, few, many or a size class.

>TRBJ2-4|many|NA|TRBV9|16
CASSGRQGGTKNIQYF
TGTGCCAGCAGCGGACGACAGGGAGGTACCAAAAACATTCAGTACTTC
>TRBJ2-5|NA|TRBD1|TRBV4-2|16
CASSRRTGGEAGTQYF
TGTGCCAGCAGCCGCCGGACAGGGGGGGAAGCCGGGACCCAGTACTTC
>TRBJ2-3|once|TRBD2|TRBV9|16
CASSSGSGIRPDTQYF
TGTGCCAGCAGCAGCGGTAGCGGGATCAGGCCAGATACGCAGTATTTT
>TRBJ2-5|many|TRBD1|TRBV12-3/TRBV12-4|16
CASSFGRTGLRETQYF
TGTGCCAGCAGTTTTGGTAGGACAGGGCTTCGAGAGACCCAGTACTTC
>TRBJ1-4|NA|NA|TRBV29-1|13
CSVEGQHNEKLFF
TGCAGCGTTGAAGGGCAGCACAATGAAAAACTGTTTTTT
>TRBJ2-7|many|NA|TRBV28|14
CASSPTGFSYEQYF
TGTGCCAGCAGTCCCACAGGGTTTAGCTACGAGCAGTACTTC
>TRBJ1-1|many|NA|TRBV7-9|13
CASAQTANTEAFF
TGTGCCAGCGCCCAGACAGCGAACACTGAAGCTTTCTTT
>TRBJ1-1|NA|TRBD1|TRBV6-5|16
CASRDTGGASDTEAFF
TGTGCCAGCAGAGATACAGGGGGCGCGTCGGACACTGAAGCTTTCTTT
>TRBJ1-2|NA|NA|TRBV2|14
CASSEITGSYGYTF
TGTGCCAGCAGTGAGATTACAGGGAGCTATGGCTACACCTTC
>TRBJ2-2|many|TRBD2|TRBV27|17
CASSFGGATINTGELFF
TGTGCCAGCAGTTTCGGGGGGGCTACCATAAACACCGGGGAGCTGTTTTTT
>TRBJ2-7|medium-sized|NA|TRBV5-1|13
CASSSRPVYEQYF
TGCGCCAGCAGCTCTAGGCCCGTCTACGAGCAGTACTTC
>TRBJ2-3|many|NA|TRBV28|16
CASSPGFGGKGDTQYF
TGTGCCAGCAGTCCGGGGTTTGGGGGCAAGGGAGATACGCAGTATTTT
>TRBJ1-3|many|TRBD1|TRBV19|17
CASSTAGTGMGGNTIYF
TGTGCCAGTAGTACCGCGGGGACAGGGATGGGTGGAAACACCATATATTTT
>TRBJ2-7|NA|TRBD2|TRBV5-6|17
CASSWTSGRWGGYEQYF
TGTGCCAGCAGCTGGACTAGCGGGAGATGGGGGGGATACGAGCAGTACTTC
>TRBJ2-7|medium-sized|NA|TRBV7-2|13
CASSLWASSEQYF
TGTGCCAGCAGCTTATGGGCTAGCTCCGAGCAGTACTTC
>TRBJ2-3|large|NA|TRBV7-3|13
CASSLFTADTQYF
TGTGCCAGCAGCTTATTCACGGCAGATACGCAGTATTTT
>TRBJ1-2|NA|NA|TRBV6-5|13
CASRTQGIRGYTF
TGTGCCAGCAGAACCCAAGGAATCCGTGGCTACACCTTC
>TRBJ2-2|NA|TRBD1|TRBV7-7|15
CTSSTGTGNTGEPFF
TGTACTAGCAGCACCGGGACAGGGAACACCGGGGAGCCGTTCTTT
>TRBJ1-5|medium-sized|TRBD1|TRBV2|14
CASSQQGGYQPQHF
TGTGCCAGCAGTCAACAGGGGGGGTATCAGCCCCAGCATTTT
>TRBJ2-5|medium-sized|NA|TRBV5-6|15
CASSLGTAAFETQYF
TGTGCCAGCAGCTTGGGGACAGCGGCTTTTGAGACCCAGTACTTC
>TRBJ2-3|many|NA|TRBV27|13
CASSWDGTDTQYF
TGTGCCAGCAGTTGGGACGGCACAGATACGCAGTATTTT
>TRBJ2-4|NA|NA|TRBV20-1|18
CSAREISGGGSVKNIQYF
TGCAGTGCTAGAGAGATATCGGGTGGGGGGTCAGTCAAAAACATTCAGTACTTC
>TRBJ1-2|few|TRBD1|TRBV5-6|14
CASSLGTGGTGYTF
TGTGCCAGCAGCTTGGGGACAGGGGGCACTGGCTACACCTTC
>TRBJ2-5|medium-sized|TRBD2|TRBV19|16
CASSIPGPRGGETQYF
TGTGCCAGTAGTATCCCCGGGCCGCGGGGAGGGGAGACCCAGTACTTC
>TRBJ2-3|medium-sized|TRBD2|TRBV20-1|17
CSARDELAGGAIDTQYF
TGCAGTGCTAGAGATGAGCTAGCGGGGGGGGCTATAGATACGCAGTATTTT
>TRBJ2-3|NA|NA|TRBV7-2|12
CASSLIPDTQYF
TGTGCCAGCAGCTTAATCCCAGATACGCAGTATTTT
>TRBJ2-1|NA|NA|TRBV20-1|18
CSARGRRESLISYNEQFF
TGCAGTGCTAGGGGGCGGCGGGAATCCCTTATTTCCTACAATGAGCAGTTCTTC
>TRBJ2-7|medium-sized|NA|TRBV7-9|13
CASSLHSSYEQYF
TGTGCCAGCAGCTTACACAGCTCCTACGAGCAGTACTTC
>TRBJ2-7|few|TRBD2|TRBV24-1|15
CATSDSGGSSYEQYF
TGTGCCACCAGTGATTCGGGGGGAAGCTCCTACGAGCAGTACTTC
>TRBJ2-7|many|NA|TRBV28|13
CASSRQAVYEQYF
TGTGCCAGCTCCCGACAGGCCGTTTACGAGCAGTACTTC
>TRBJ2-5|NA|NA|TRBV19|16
CASRPRPGTGEGTQYF
TGTGCCAGTAGGCCTAGACCCGGGACGGGAGAAGGGACCCAGTACTTC
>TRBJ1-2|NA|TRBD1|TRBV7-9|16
CASSFLPGTGSYGYTF
TGTGCCAGCAGCTTTCTCCCCGGGACAGGGAGCTATGGCTACACCTTC
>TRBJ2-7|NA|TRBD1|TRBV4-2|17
CASSQDLAGTGGYEQYF
TGTGCCAGCAGCCAAGATCTAGCCGGGACAGGGGGATACGAGCAGTACTTC
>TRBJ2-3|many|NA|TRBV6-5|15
CASSYRTFSTDTQYF
TGTGCCAGCAGTTACAGGACTTTTAGCACAGATACGCAGTATTTT
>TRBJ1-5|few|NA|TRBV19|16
CASSIDQGVGNQPQHF
TGTGCCAGTAGTATAGATCAGGGAGTGGGTAATCAGCCCCAGCATTTT
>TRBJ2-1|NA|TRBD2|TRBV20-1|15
CSATGTSGSGNEQFF
TGCAGTGCGACCGGGACTAGCGGGAGTGGGAATGAGCAGTTCTTC
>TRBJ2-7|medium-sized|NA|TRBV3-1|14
CASSDTGEAYEQYF
TGTGCCAGCAGCGACACAGGGGAGGCCTACGAGCAGTACTTC
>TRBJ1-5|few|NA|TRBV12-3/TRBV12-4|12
CASSLGEQPQHF
TGTGCCAGCAGTTTAGGAGAACAGCCCCAGCATTTT
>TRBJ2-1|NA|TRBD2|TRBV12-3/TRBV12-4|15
CASSFRLAAYNEQFF
TGTGCCAGCAGTTTCCGGCTAGCGGCCTACAATGAGCAGTTCTTC
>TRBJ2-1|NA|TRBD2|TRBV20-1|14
CSARGASGGSEQFF
TGCAGTGCTAGAGGGGCTAGCGGGGGGAGTGAGCAGTTCTTC
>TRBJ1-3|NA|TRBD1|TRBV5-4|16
CASSPGTGGAGNTIYF
TGTGCCAGCAGCCCGGGGACAGGGGGAGCTGGAAACACCATATATTTT
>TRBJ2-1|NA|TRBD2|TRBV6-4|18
CASSDRLAGVRAYNEQFF
TGTGCCAGCAGTGATAGACTAGCGGGAGTAAGGGCATACAATGAGCAGTTCTTC
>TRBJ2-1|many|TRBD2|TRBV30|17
CAWRGTSGRGTYNEQFF
TGTGCCTGGAGAGGGACTAGCGGGAGAGGGACCTACAATGAGCAGTTCTTC
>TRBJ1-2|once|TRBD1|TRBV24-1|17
CATSDFGQGEGRGGYTF
TGTGCCACCAGTGATTTTGGACAGGGGGAAGGTCGTGGTGGCTACACCTTC
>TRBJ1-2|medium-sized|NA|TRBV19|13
CASSFQAKYGYTF
TGTGCCAGTAGTTTCCAGGCGAAATATGGCTACACCTTC
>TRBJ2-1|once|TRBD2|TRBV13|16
CASSPRTSGSYNEQFF
TGTGCCAGCAGCCCCCGGACTAGCGGGAGTTACAATGAGCAGTTCTTC
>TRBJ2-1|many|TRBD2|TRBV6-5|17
CASRDGGVAGVYNEQFF
TGTGCCAGCAGGGACGGGGGGGTAGCGGGGGTCTACAATGAGCAGTTCTTC
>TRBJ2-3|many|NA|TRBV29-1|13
CSGGEGGTDTQYF
TGCAGTGGGGGGGAGGGGGGCACAGATACGCAGTATTTT
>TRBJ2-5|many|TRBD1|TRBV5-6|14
CASSRQGSGETQYF
TGTGCCAGCAGCAGACAGGGTTCCGGGGAGACCCAGTACTTC
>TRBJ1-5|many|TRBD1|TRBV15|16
CATSRSGDRGGQPQHF
TGTGCCACCAGCAGATCAGGGGACAGGGGCGGTCAGCCCCAGCATTTT
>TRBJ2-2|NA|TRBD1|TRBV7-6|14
CASSGQGNTGELFF
TGTGCCAGCTCGGGACAGGGCAACACCGGGGAGCTGTTTTTT
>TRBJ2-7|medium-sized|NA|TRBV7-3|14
CASSSSGSSTEQYF
TGTGCCAGCAGCTCCTCGGGGTCGAGTACCGAGCAGTACTTC
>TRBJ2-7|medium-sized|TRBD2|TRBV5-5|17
CASSQDRGTSGTYEQYF
TGTGCCAGCAGCCAGGACAGGGGGACTAGCGGGACTTACGAGCAGTACTTC
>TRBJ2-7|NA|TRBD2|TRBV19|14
CASSTLSGRVEQYF
TGTGCCAGTAGTACCCTAAGCGGGAGGGTTGAGCAGTACTTC
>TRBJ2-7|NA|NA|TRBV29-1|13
CSVEAGSSYEQYF
TGCAGCGTTGAAGCGGGGAGCTCCTACGAGCAGTACTTC
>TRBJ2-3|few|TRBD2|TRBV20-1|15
CSARDAGGGADTQYF
TGCAGTGCTAGAGATGCCGGCGGGGGGGCAGATACGCAGTATTTT
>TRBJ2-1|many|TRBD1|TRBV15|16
CATSRAWDRGQNEQFF
TGTGCCACCAGCAGAGCGTGGGACAGGGGGCAAAATGAGCAGTTCTTC
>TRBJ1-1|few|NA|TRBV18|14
CASSPGQMNTEAFF
TGTGCCAGCTCACCAGGCCAGATGAACACTGAAGCTTTCTTT
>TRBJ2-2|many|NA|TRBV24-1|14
CATSDSDLTGELFF
TGTGCCACCAGTGATTCCGATCTTACCGGGGAGCTGTTTTTT